The next 3 T cell receptor beta chains were all read from a single sample in a study of shared clonotypes between healthy human individuals. Only in-frame clones appear in the TCRdb table, and some are missing; sequencing was by immunoSEQ multiplex PCR. The repertoire holds 450,000 to 650,000 clones, with roughly 72% as singletons. Sequenced sample: PBMCs. Every receptor here comes from a woman aged 40 to 50 in good health. Some clones in this sample may be carry-over from other donors' samples.

The J gene is TRBJ2-7, the V gene TRBV2; TRBD2 agrees at 8 bases. V was clipped by 2 bases and J by 2 bases; unmatched bases: 5. Looked up from germline, CDR1 is SNHLY and CDR2 is FYNNEI. This CDR3 contains 15 residues. The CDR3 is CASSERVAGTYEQYF. CDR3 nucleotides: TGTGCCAGCAGTGAAAGGGTAGCGGGGACCTACGAGCAGTACTTC. The full variable domain, completed using reference TRBV2 and TRBJ2-7, is EPEVTQTPSHQVTQMGQEVILRCVPISNHLYFYWYRQILGQKVEFLVSFYNNEISEKSEIFDDQFSVERPDGSNFTLKIRSTKLEDSAMYFCASSERVAGTYEQYFGPGTRLTVT.

This chain joins TRBV13 and TRBJ2-7; 8 nucleotides agree with TRBD2. J lost 0 bases, V lost 3 bases, and 4 bases had no gene match. CDR3 length equals 15 residues. From germline, CDR1 is PRHDT and CDR2 FYEKMQ (reference sequence). Here the CDR3 DNA reads TGTGCCAGCAGCTTTAGCGGGACTCCCTCCTACGAGCAGTACTTC. This sequence encodes CASSFSGTPSYEQYF. Full variable domain (outside the CDR3, taken from reference TRBV13 and TRBJ2-7): AAGVIQSPRHLIKEKRETATLKCYPIPRHDTVYWYQQGPGQDPQFLISFYEKMQSDKGSIPDRFSAQQFSDYHSELNMSSLELGDSALYFCASSFSGTPSYEQYFGPGTRLTVT.

The chain has TRBV4-1 and TRBJ2-7, with TRBD1 matching 7 bases. The junction had 8 bases not matched to a gene; V was cut back by 2 bases and J by 4 bases. CDR1 and CDR2 from the germline V gene are MGHRA and YSYEKL. The CDR3 runs 15 residues. The CDR3 DNA follows: TGCGCCAGCAGCCAACGTCGGGACAGCTCTTACGAGCAGTACTTC. Translation gives CASSQRRDSSYEQYF.